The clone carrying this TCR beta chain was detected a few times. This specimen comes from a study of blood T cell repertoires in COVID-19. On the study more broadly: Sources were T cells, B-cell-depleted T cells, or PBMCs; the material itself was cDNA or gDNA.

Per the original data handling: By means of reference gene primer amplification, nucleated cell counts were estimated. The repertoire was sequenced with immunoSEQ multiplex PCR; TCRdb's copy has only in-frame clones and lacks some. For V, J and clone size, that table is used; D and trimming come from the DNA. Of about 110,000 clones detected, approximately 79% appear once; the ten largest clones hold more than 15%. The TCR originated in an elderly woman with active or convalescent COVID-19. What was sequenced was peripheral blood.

The DNA of the CDR3 is TGTGCCAGCAGCTCCCACAGGGCTGGCTACACCTTC. As protein: CASSSHRAGYTF. This chain links TRBV28 with TRBJ1-2; D may be TRBD1 (6 bases). CDR3 length equals 12 residues. The V and J ends lost 6 bases and 7 bases respectively, with 12 bases between them. Germline V gene data show CDR1 as MDHEN and CDR2 as SYDVKM.